One and the same sample provided the 18 T cell receptor beta chains below, sequenced in a study of blood T cells in healthy people across ages. PCR was performed a second time for about 6 to 12 cycles using a sample-barcoded 5' primer and a J-beta primer mix. MiXCR, run by TCRdb on the 5' RACE reads, gives a single entry per CDR3 protein. This table has 1,300,000 or so distinct CDR3 sequences, roughly 60% appearing once. Specimen: blood. These receptors were obtained from a young man in good health.

The chain employs TRBV20-1 and TRBJ1-1; the D gene is possibly TRBD1 (5 bases). CDR3 length equals 13 residues. Germline CDR1 reads DFQATT; CDR2 reads SNEGSKA (reference sequence). Trimming left V 3 bases short and J 4 bases short, with 12 bases between. This chain's CDR3 is CSASREGSTEAFF. In DNA, the CDR3 is TGCAGTGCTAGCAGGGAGGGAAGCACTGAAGCTTTCTTT.

This chain uses TRBV28 with TRBJ2-7; 11 bases match TRBD2. Germline V gene lookup returns CDR1 MDHEN and CDR2 SYDVKM. The trim removed 4 bases at V and 1 base at J, leaving 6 bases unmatched. The CDR3 has 16 amino acids. CDR3 loop: CASSSTSGEVSYEQYF. The CDR3 DNA sequence: TGTGCCAGCAGTTCGACTAGCGGGGAGGTTTCCTACGAGCAGTACTTC.

This clonotype came up a few times. The V call is TRBV12-3 or TRBV12-4, the J call TRBJ2-7; 8 bases align to TRBD1. V dropped 4 bases and J dropped 3; count of bases not matched to a gene: 8. The CDR3 runs 15 residues. The CDR3 DNA is TGTGCCAGCAGTTATGGACAGGGTGTAGACTACGAGCAGTACTTC. This translates into CASSYGQGVDYEQYF.

The chain links TRBV29-1 to TRBJ2-3; 14 positions match TRBD2. Germline V gene sequence: CDR1 SQVTM, CDR2 ANQGSEA. This CDR3 contains 15 residues. With V trimmed by 7 bases and J by 4 bases, 7 bases remained unmatched. CDR3 loop: CSALGTSGSADTQYF. The CDR3 coding sequence is TGCAGCGCCCTAGGGACTAGCGGGAGTGCAGATACGCAGTATTTT.

This clonotype was found once. V is TRBV7-9 and J is TRBJ2-5; D perhaps matches TRBD1 (5 bases). The DNA end is more similar to TRBJ2-7, so the J call may be wrong. Looked up from germline, CDR1 is SEHNR and CDR2 is FQNEAQ (reference sequence). CDR3 size: 15 residues. As DNA, the CDR3 is TGTGCCAGCAGCTTATTGGCAGGGTCGCTGGGCGAGCAGTACTTC. Translating it yields CASSLLAGSLGEQYF.

The chain recombines TRBV2 with TRBJ2-1; 7 nucleotides match TRBD1. Per the germline V gene, CDR1 is SNHLY and CDR2 is FYNNEI. The length of the CDR3 is 15 residues. Unmatched junction bases numbered 13, after V lost 6 bases and J lost 8 bases. CDR3 DNA: TGTGCCAGCAGAGGACAGGACATAGTGGTCCATGAGCAGTTCTTC. Translating it yields CASRGQDIVVHEQFF.

To note about this clonotype: One end of the junction does not line up with germline, which may come from a read error. The chain couples TRBV7-7 to TRBJ2-5; D might be TRBD2 (6 bases). Germline assignment: CDR1 SSHAT and CDR2 FNYEAQ (reference sequence). CDR3 size: 15 residues. The CDR3 region is CASSSARGDGETQYF. The CDR3 DNA reads TGTGCTAGCAGCTCCGCACGCGGGGATGGGGAGACCCAGTACTTC.

The J gene is TRBJ2-7, the V gene TRBV15, with 7 nucleotides matching TRBD1. This CDR3 is 16 amino acids long. Germline CDR1 LNHNV, CDR2 YYDKDF (reference sequence). Trimming removed 3 bases from V and 1 base from J; junction bases left unmatched: 9. The CDR3 region has the DNA TGTGCCACCAGCAGGGGACAGTCCTGGGGGTCCTACGAGCAGTACTTC. This sequence encodes CATSRGQSWGSYEQYF.

This chain links TRBV6-2 or TRBV6-3 with TRBJ1-2, with 9 bases matching TRBD1. The CDR3 has 15 amino acids. Trimming cost V 6 bases and J 3 bases; bases outside gene matches: 8. The germline V gene encodes CDR1 MNHEY and CDR2 SVGEGT. CDR3 residues: CASSRSTGGHYGYTF. In DNA form, the CDR3 reads TGTGCCAGCAGCCGCTCAACAGGGGGCCACTATGGCTACACCTTC.

The rearrangement links TRBV7-8 to TRBJ2-4; 10 nucleotides agree with TRBD2. After removal of 5 bases from V and 3 bases from J, the junction contained 13 bases not matched to a gene. Germline V CDR1 and CDR2: SGHVS, FQNEAQ. There are 18 residues in the CDR3. CDR3 in amino acids: CASSDLAGAGVGKNIQYF. The CDR3 DNA sequence: TGTGCCAGCAGCGACCTAGCGGGAGCGGGCGTGGGCAAAAACATTCAGTACTTC. Filled out from reference TRBV7-8 and TRBJ2-4, the complete variable domain reads GAGVSQSPRYKVAKRGQDVALRCDPISGHVSLFWYQQALGQGPEFLTYFQNEAQLDKSGLPSDRFFAERPEGSVSTLKIQRTQQEDSAVYLCASSDLAGAGVGKNIQYFGAGTRLSVL.

This clonotype was seen a few times. The chain couples TRBV27 to TRBJ2-4, with 7 bases that match TRBD1. The CDR3 runs 14 residues. The ends lost 5 bases at V and 5 bases at J; junction bases unmatched: 6. Germline V lookup: CDR1 MNHEY, CDR2 SMNVEV (reference sequence). CDR3 residues: CASSPGQDQNIQYF. For the CDR3, the DNA is TGTGCCAGCAGTCCTGGACAGGACCAAAACATTCAGTACTTC.

This clonotype was counted once. J is TRBJ2-2 and V is TRBV27; the match to TRBD2 covers 10 bases. This CDR3 contains 15 residues. Germline V gene data show CDR1 as MNHEY and CDR2 as SMNVEV (reference sequence). The V segment lost 5 bases and the J segment 5 bases; nucleotides outside the gene matches: 5. CDR3 region: CASSPLAGETGELFF. CDR3 sequence (DNA): TGTGCCAGCAGTCCCCTAGCGGGAGAGACCGGGGAGCTGTTTTTT.

The chain carries TRBV5-6 and TRBJ2-2; D gene unclear. Germline V gives CDR1 SGHDT, CDR2 YYEEEE. Trimming removed 2 bases at V and 5 bases at J, with 13 bases between. The CDR3 spans 15 residues. CDR3 in DNA: TGTGCCAGCAGCTTACCGTACGACGTTACCGGGGAGCTGTTTTTT. It specifies CASSLPYDVTGELFF.

This clonotype was seen a few times. The chain uses TRBV5-1 and TRBJ2-3; D gene unclear. The CDR3 covers 13 residues. Germline CDR1 and CDR2: SGHRS and YFSETQ. The ends were cut back, 4 bases at V and 4 bases at J, with 10 bases in the middle. The chain's CDR3 is CASSPEMPDTQYF. CDR3 bases: TGCGCCAGCAGCCCCGAAATGCCAGATACGCAGTATTTT. Full variable domain (missing parts from reference TRBV5-1 and TRBJ2-3): KAGVTQTPRYLIKTRGQQVTLSCSPISGHRSVSWYQQTPGQGLQFLFEYFSETQRNKGNFPGRFSGRQFSNSRSEMNVSTLELGDSALYLCASSPEMPDTQYFGPGTRLTVL.

The rearrangement uses TRBV2 and TRBJ2-1; D uncertain. Germline V CDR1 and CDR2: SNHLY, FYNNEI. This CDR3 is 15 amino acids long. V was shortened by 2 bases and J by 3 bases, with 11 bases between the two germline ends. The CDR3 DNA reads as TGTGCCAGCAGTGAACTGAGCGACCACTACAATGAGCAGTTCTTC. Translated, it gives CASSELSDHYNEQFF.

V is TRBV20-1 and J is TRBJ1-5; no definite D call. CDR1 is DFQATT, CDR2 SNEGSKA, per germline (reference sequence). Trimming shortened V by 5 bases and J by 2 bases, and 13 bases separated the two germline ends. The CDR3 consists of 14 residues. CDR3 amino acids: CSAGFSSGNQPQHF. CDR3 bases: TGCAGTGCTGGATTTAGCAGCGGCAATCAGCCCCAGCATTTT.

This clonotype was observed many times. The V and J genes are TRBV6-4 and TRBJ2-1; 12 bases are a match to TRBD2. V shed 4 bases and J 3 bases; nucleotides not matched to a gene: 16. The CDR3 is 20 residues long. Germline V gives CDR1 MRHNA, CDR2 SNTAGT. In DNA form, the CDR3 reads TGTGCCAGCAGTGGCACAGCTAGCGGGGGGGCCTCTCTCGACTACAATGAGCAGTTCTTC. It specifies CASSGTASGGASLDYNEQFF.

This chain connects TRBV12-3 or TRBV12-4 to TRBJ1-2; D is undetermined. Deletions cut 2 bases from V and 4 bases from J, with 8 bases between. CDR3 length equals 13 residues. The CDR3 region is CASSLWTVYGYTF. The CDR3 nucleotides read TGTGCCAGCAGTTTATGGACGGTCTATGGCTACACCTTC.